These 11 T cell receptor beta chains came from one sample sequenced in a study of cytomegalovirus exposure and HLA in healthy donors. It was with 60 Vbeta and 13 Jbeta primers that the PCR ran. Libraries were prepared by immunoSEQ multiplex PCR; TCRdb keeps only in-frame clonotypes and omits some of them. Seen here are around 150,000 clones, around 81% observed once, and the top ten hold approximately 2.5%. Material: PBMCs. Receptor source: a man aged 50 to 59 in good health and CMV-seronegative.

This clone has only a few counts. CDR3 loop: CASSPGTSGLYEQYF. The CDR3 coding sequence is TGTGCCAGCAGCCCCGGGACTAGCGGGCTCTACGAGCAGTACTTC. The chain joins TRBV7-2 to TRBJ2-7; 12 nucleotides agree with TRBD2. The CDR3 runs 15 residues. Germline V gene sequence: CDR1 SGHTA, CDR2 FQGNSA. Germline trimming cut 5 bases from V and 3 bases from J; bases unmatched to any gene: 5.

This chain links TRBV4-2 with TRBJ1-1; no clear D gene. Germline V lookup: CDR1 LGHNA, CDR2 YNFKEQ. This CDR3 has 16 residues. Trimming shortened V by 1 base and J by 0 bases, and 12 bases separated the two germline ends. CDR3 amino acids: CASSQGYRTVNTEAFF. The CDR3 DNA follows: TGTGCCAGCAGCCAAGGGTATAGAACCGTGAACACTGAAGCTTTCTTT.

The J gene is TRBJ2-1, the V gene TRBV7-3; 9 positions match TRBD2. The CDR3 runs to 16 residues. Trimming removed 2 bases from V and 7 bases from J; junction bases left unmatched: 9. Germline V gene sequence: CDR1 SGHTA, CDR2 FQGTGA. The CDR3 loop reads CASSLDGGRATNEQFF. CDR3 in DNA: TGTGCCAGCAGCTTAGATGGCGGGAGGGCGACAAATGAGCAGTTCTTC.

This clone was counted a single time. V and J are TRBV9 and TRBJ2-1; D uncertain. Germline assignment: CDR1 SGDLS and CDR2 YYNGEE. V gave up 0 bases and J gave up 0 bases, with 7 bases separating them. The CDR3 loop spans 15 amino acids. CDR3 amino acids: CASSVGRSSYNEQFF. The CDR3 bases are TGTGCCAGCAGCGTAGGGCGGAGCTCCTACAATGAGCAGTTCTTC. Filled out from reference TRBV9 and TRBJ2-1, the complete variable domain reads DSGVTQTPKHLITATGQRVTLRCSPRSGDLSVYWYQQSLDQGLQFLIQYYNGEERAKGNILERFSAQQFPDLHSELNLSSLELGDSALYFCASSVGRSSYNEQFFGPGTRLTVL.

The V call is TRBV9, the J call TRBJ2-7, with TRBD2 matching over 10 bases. There are 15 residues in the CDR3. With 2 bases clipped from V and 4 bases from J, the junction kept 6 bases outside the gene matches. Germline V gene sequence: CDR1 SGDLS, CDR2 YYNGEE. CDR3 nucleotide sequence: TGTGCCAGCAGCGTTGGGGGACTAGCGAGTTACGAGCAGTACTTC. Its protein product is CASSVGGLASYEQYF.

The V call is TRBV2, the J call TRBJ2-5; 7 bases align to TRBD2. V shed 2 bases and J 5 bases; nucleotides not matched to a gene: 5. CDR1 is SNHLY and CDR2 is FYNNEI in the germline V gene. The CDR3 contains 14 residues. The CDR3, as DNA: TGTGCCAGCAGTGAATCGGGGGGAGGGGAGACCCAGTACTTC. Its translation is CASSESGGGETQYF.

This chain uses TRBV7-9 with TRBJ1-1; D may be TRBD1 (6 bases). From germline, CDR1 is SEHNR and CDR2 FQNEAQ (reference sequence). Trimming removed 4 bases from V and 4 bases from J, with 16 bases in between. The CDR3 spans 15 residues. CDR3 amino acids: CASSWGWRGGTEAFF. The CDR3 bases are TGTGCCAGCAGCTGGGGCTGGAGAGGGGGCACTGAAGCTTTCTTT.

The chain carries TRBV5-1 and TRBJ2-5, with TRBD2 matching over 8 bases. J lost 2 bases, V lost 0 bases, and 3 bases had no gene match. Germline CDR1 reads SGHRS; CDR2 reads YFSETQ. The CDR3 has 15 amino acids. The CDR3 sequence is CASSLEPGGQETQYF. The CDR3 DNA follows: TGCGCCAGCAGCTTGGAGCCGGGGGGGCAAGAGACCCAGTACTTC.

The DNA of the CDR3 is TGTGCCAGCCCAGGGACAGGGAAGGTGAACACTGAAGCTTTCTTT. This codes for CASPGTGKVNTEAFF. The chain has TRBV6-1 and TRBJ1-1; 9 nucleotides match TRBD1. CDR1 is MNHNS and CDR2 is SASEGT in the germline V gene. The V and J ends lost 8 bases and 0 bases, in that order; junction bases with no gene match: 7. There are 15 residues in the CDR3.

Points on this clone: The germline gene is not matched at one end of the junction; a read error may be the cause. The CDR3 loop reads CSSSMEFDTQYF. The DNA for the CDR3 is TGTTCCAGCAGTATGGAGTTCGATACGCAGTATTTT. The rearrangement uses TRBV7-9 and TRBJ2-3, with D uncertain. The CDR3 is made up of 12 amino acids. Per the germline V gene, CDR1 is SEHNR and CDR2 is FQNEAQ (reference sequence).

This clone was found a few times. The V call is TRBV11-2, the J call TRBJ2-3; 10 positions match TRBD1. The CDR3 consists of 16 residues. With 5 bases clipped from V and 3 bases from J, the junction kept 8 bases outside the gene matches. The germline V gene encodes CDR1 SGHAT and CDR2 FQNNGV. CDR3 sequence: CASSPRRTGGTDTQYF. The CDR3 region has the DNA TGTGCCAGCAGCCCGAGGAGGACAGGGGGGACAGATACGCAGTATTTT.